The subject of this entry is one TCR beta chain. Profiling relied on immunoSEQ multiplex PCR, and the TCRdb table lists in-frame clones only, not all of them. The data contain over 100,000 clones, around nine tenths of them singletons. This sample is part of a study of T cell changes during pregnancy in multiple sclerosis. CDR3 size: 15 residues. The germline V gene encodes CDR1 SGHRS and CDR2 YFSETQ. With V trimmed by 0 bases and J by 8 bases, 3 bases remained unmatched. This specimen consisted of peripheral blood, obtained in the third trimester of pregnancy. The rearrangement uses TRBV5-1 and TRBJ1-4; 11 bases align to TRBD1. The TCR comes from a female donor with multiple sclerosis, enrolled in a pregnancy study. The CDR3 DNA reads TGCGCCAGCAGCTTGGGGACAGGGGGCAGAGAAAAACTGTTTTTT. As protein: CASSLGTGGREKLFF.